The rows below give T cell receptor beta chains drawn from one sample of a study of blood T cell repertoires in COVID-19. The method was immunoSEQ multiplex PCR; TCRdb's version includes in-frame clones alone and lacks a portion of them. The sample has 30,000 to 35,000 clones, 81% seen once. Sequencing was carried out using peripheral blood. These TCRs come from a man between 65 and 85 years old with COVID-19, enrolled during active disease. Both conserved end residues are part of each CDR3. The D gene is left open where the match is weak. A clone size is listed for some rows: how often the clone was seen (once, few, many), or a class if it is expanded.

J gene | D gene | CDR3 length | V gene | clone size | CDR3 protein | CDR3 DNA
TRBJ2-7 | TRBD1 | 14 | TRBV19 | few | CATQGLQGAEEQYF | TGTGCCACTCAAGGATTACAGGGGGCTGAAGAGCAGTACTTC
TRBJ2-6 | TRBD2 | 17 | TRBV5-4 | . | CASSQGLAGDGANVLTF | TGTGCCAGCAGCCAGGGACTAGCGGGAGATGGGGCCAACGTCCTGACTTTC
TRBJ1-2 | TRBD1 | 16 | TRBV2 | . | CASSGTGVKSNYGYTF | TGTGCCAGCAGTGGAACAGGGGTGAAGAGTAACTATGGCTACACCTTC
TRBJ2-7 | . | 14 | TRBV7-2 | . | CASSLSRPQGEQYF | TGTGCCAGCAGCTTATCGCGGCCCCAGGGCGAGCAGTACTTC
TRBJ1-6 | . | 14 | TRBV7-2 | . | CASSLEGLPSPLHF | TGTGCCAGCAGCTTAGAGGGGCTACCCTCACCCCTCCACTTT
TRBJ1-1 | . | 13 | TRBV3-1/TRBV3-2 | . | CASSLDGGTEAFF | TGTGCCAGCAGCCTTGATGGCGGCACTGAAGCTTTCTTT
TRBJ2-2 | . | 15 | TRBV5-6 | few | CASSLPGRESGELFF | TGTGCCAGCAGCTTACCAGGGCGGGAATCCGGGGAGCTGTTTTTT
TRBJ1-5 | . | 17 | TRBV10-2 | . | CASSRTAPLYSNQPQHF | TGCGCCAGCAGTCGGACAGCGCCCTTATATAGCAATCAGCCCCAGCATTTT
TRBJ2-7 | . | 14 | TRBV7-2 | . | CASSPRTSPSEQYF | TGTGCCAGCAGCCCCCGGACTTCCCCCAGCGAGCAGTACTTC
TRBJ1-1 | . | 13 | TRBV5-4 | . | CASSLTENTEAFF | TGTGCCAGCAGCTTGACAGAGAACACTGAAGCTTTCTTT
TRBJ2-1 | TRBD1 | 15 | TRBV5-1 | . | CASSPQGTGGNEQFF | TGCGCCAGCAGCCCCCAGGGGACAGGGGGCAATGAGCAGTTCTTC
TRBJ1-1 | TRBD1 | 14 | TRBV28 | . | CASSFGFTGGKAFF | TGTGCCAGCAGTTTTGGCTTTACAGGGGGGAAGGCTTTCTTT
TRBJ1-6 | . | 14 | TRBV5-1 | . | CASSLGFQDSPLHF | TGCGCCAGTAGCTTGGGATTCCAGGATTCACCCCTCCACTTT
TRBJ2-1 | TRBD2 | 14 | TRBV7-9 | . | CASSWGTSFDEQFF | TGTGCCAGCAGCTGGGGGACTAGCTTCGATGAGCAGTTCTTC
TRBJ2-5 | TRBD2 | 18 | TRBV9 | . | CASSVAGTSDLGGETQYF | TGTGCCAGCAGCGTAGCCGGGACTAGCGACCTAGGGGGAGAGACCCAGTACTTC
TRBJ1-1 | TRBD1 | 15 | TRBV5-5 | . | CASSRQGVENTEAFF | TGTGCCAGCAGCAGACAGGGGGTGGAGAACACTGAAGCTTTCTTT
TRBJ2-7 | . | 15 | TRBV6-5 | . | CASSQDSFNSYEQYF | TGTGCCAGCAGTCAGGACAGTTTTAACTCCTACGAGCAGTACTTC
TRBJ2-2 | TRBD2 | 18 | TRBV4-2 | . | CASSQETLAAMNTGELFF | TGTGCCAGCAGCCAAGAGACGCTAGCGGCCATGAACACCGGGGAGCTGTTTTTT
TRBJ1-6 | . | 15 | TRBV11-2 | once | CASSLDPGFNSPLHF | TGTGCCAGCAGCTTAGATCCAGGGTTCAATTCACCCCTCCACTTT
TRBJ1-2 | . | 14 | TRBV6-5 | few | CASSRDIRFYGYTF | TGTGCCAGCAGTCGGGACATACGTTTTTATGGCTACACCTTC
TRBJ1-2 | . | 13 | TRBV27 | once | CASSSGGHYGYTF | TGTGCCAGCAGCTCCGGGGGACACTATGGCTACACCTTC
TRBJ2-5 | TRBD1 | 14 | TRBV3-1/TRBV3-2 | . | CASSLAQGQETQYF | TGTGCCAGCAGCCTCGCACAGGGGCAAGAGACCCAGTACTTC
TRBJ2-7 | . | 14 | TRBV5-1 | . | CASSLVGGSNEQYF | TGCGCCAGCAGCTTGGTTGGGGGCTCTAACGAGCAGTACTTC
TRBJ1-4 | TRBD1 | 15 | TRBV4-3 | . | CASSYTGGHNEKLFF | TGCGCCAGCAGCTACACAGGGGGCCATAATGAAAAACTGTTTTTT
TRBJ2-7 | TRBD2 | 13 | TRBV5-5 | . | CASLLAGEGEQYF | TGTGCCAGCCTCCTAGCGGGAGAGGGCGAGCAGTACTTC
TRBJ1-6 | . | 13 | TRBV9 | . | CASSARTDGSLHF | TGTGCCAGCAGCGCCCGGACAGATGGTTCCCTCCACTTT
TRBJ1-5 | . | 17 | TRBV18 | . | CASSRRAGGAGNQPQHF | TGTGCCAGCTCACGTCGGGCGGGGGGCGCCGGCAATCAGCCCCAGCATTTT
TRBJ1-5 | TRBD1 | 14 | TRBV6-6 | . | CASRQQGAWQPQHF | TGTGCCAGCAGGCAACAGGGGGCTTGGCAGCCCCAGCATTTT
TRBJ2-2 | . | 16 | TRBV7-3 | . | CASSQTTGPSTGELFF | TGTGCCAGCAGCCAGACTACAGGGCCGAGCACCGGGGAGCTGTTTTTT
TRBJ1-5 | TRBD1 | 16 | TRBV6-5 | once | CASSYSIGTANQPQHF | TGTGCCAGCAGTTACTCGATTGGGACAGCTAATCAGCCCCAGCATTTT
TRBJ1-2 | TRBD1 | 20 | TRBV3-1/TRBV3-2 | . | CASSQDHPGTGRLGNYGYTF | TGTGCCAGCAGCCAAGATCATCCCGGGACAGGGCGCCTAGGTAACTATGGCTACACCTTC
TRBJ1-1 | TRBD1 | 17 | TRBV19 | . | CASSGPTGGLMNTEAFF | TGTGCCAGTAGTGGCCCGACAGGGGGTCTAATGAACACTGAAGCTTTCTTT
TRBJ2-1 | TRBD2 | 16 | TRBV27 | . | CASSSTSGSSYNEQFF | TGTGCCAGCAGTTCTACGAGCGGGAGCTCCTACAATGAGCAGTTCTTC
TRBJ1-2 | . | 11 | TRBV28 | . | CASSPDYSYTF | TGTGCCAGCAGCCCCGACTACAGCTACACCTTC
TRBJ1-2 | TRBD1 | 17 | TRBV7-2 | . | CASSSLTPGQGADGYTF | TGTGCCAGCAGCTCACTCACTCCGGGACAGGGGGCTGATGGCTACACCTTC
TRBJ2-1 | TRBD2 | 13 | TRBV11-2 | . | CASSLGREGEQFF | TGTGCCAGCAGCTTAGGTCGGGAGGGTGAGCAGTTCTTC
TRBJ1-4 | TRBD1 | 16 | TRBV7-2 | . | CASSPGTGLQGEKLFF | TGTGCCAGCAGCCCCGGGACAGGCCTTCAGGGGGAAAAACTGTTTTTT
TRBJ1-1 | TRBD1 | 15 | TRBV18 | . | CASATGTGGTTEAFF | TGTGCCAGCGCAACCGGGACAGGGGGGACCACTGAAGCTTTCTTT
TRBJ1-1 | . | 12 | TRBV7-9 | few | CASSLRGPEAFF | TGTGCCAGCAGCTTAAGGGGCCCTGAAGCTTTCTTT
TRBJ1-1 | TRBD1 | 15 | TRBV6-2/TRBV6-3 | . | CASSGTRQGYTEAFF | TGTGCCAGCAGTGGAACACGACAGGGGTACACTGAAGCTTTCTTT
TRBJ2-7 | TRBD2 | 14 | TRBV27 | . | CASRTGLAGSEQYF | TGTGCCAGCAGGACGGGACTAGCGGGAAGCGAGCAGTACTTC